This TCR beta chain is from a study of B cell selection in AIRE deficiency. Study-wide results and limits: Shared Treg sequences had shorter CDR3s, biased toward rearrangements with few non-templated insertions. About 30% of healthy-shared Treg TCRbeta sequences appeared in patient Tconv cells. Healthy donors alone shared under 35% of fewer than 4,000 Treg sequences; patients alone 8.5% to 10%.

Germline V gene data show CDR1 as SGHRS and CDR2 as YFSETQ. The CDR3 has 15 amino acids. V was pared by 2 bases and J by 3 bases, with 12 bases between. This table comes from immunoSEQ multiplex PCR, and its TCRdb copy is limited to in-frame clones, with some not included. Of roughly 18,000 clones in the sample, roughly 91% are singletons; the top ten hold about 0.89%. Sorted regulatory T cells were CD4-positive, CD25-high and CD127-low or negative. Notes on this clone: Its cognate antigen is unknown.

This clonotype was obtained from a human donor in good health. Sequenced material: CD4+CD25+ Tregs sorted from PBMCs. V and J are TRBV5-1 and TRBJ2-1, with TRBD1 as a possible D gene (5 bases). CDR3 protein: CASSFGLDSYNEQFF. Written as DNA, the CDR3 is TGCGCCAGCAGCTTTGGTCTAGACAGCTACAATGAGCAGTTCTTC.